This T cell receptor (beta chain) was captured in a study of spatial heterogeneity in lung cancer. Described time point: sample taken at primary tumor resection. Frozen PBMC, nontumor lung or tumor provided whole RNA, which was sequenced unsorted. Samples were obtained from around 72 donors, all untreated early-stage non-small cell lung cancer patients. TCRdb re-called the 5' RACE reads through MiXCR, storing one row per CDR3 protein. The sample gives tens of thousands of distinct CDR3 sequences, less than 5.5% of which show up once; around 25% is in the top ten. This clonotype was counted at least ten times. The antigen is undetermined. Points from the study as a whole: There were more appearances of ubiquitous expanded tumor TCRs in blood at resection than at follow-up.

This CDR3 region has 15 residues. The germline V gene encodes CDR1 MNHNY and CDR2 SVGAGI (reference sequence). V lost 11 bases, J lost 0 bases, and 11 bases stayed unmatched. The TCR originated in a female donor with early-stage non-small cell lung cancer. The specimen comprised PBMCs, sampled at surgery. The genes are TRBV6-6 and TRBJ2-3; TRBD2 matches at 7 bases. The CDR3 spells CAGRVAGASTDTQYF. The CDR3 DNA is TGTGCCGGGCGTGTGGCGGGAGCTAGCACAGATACGCAGTATTTT.